Shown below are 23 T cell receptor beta chains from a single sample sequenced in a study of cytomegalovirus exposure and HLA in healthy donors. The PCR was carried out with 60 Vbeta primers and 13 Jbeta primers. Here immunoSEQ multiplex PCR was the method, and the copy in TCRdb shows in-frame clones only, minus some. The data show over 75,000 clones, roughly four fifths seen once. Sequenced input: PBMCs. These receptor sequences come from a man aged 25 to 40 in good health and CMV-seropositive.

The V gene is TRBV6-5, the J gene TRBJ1-1, with D possibly TRBD1 on 5 matching bases. Germline V gives CDR1 MNHEY, CDR2 SVGAGI. The CDR3 totals 14 residues. The V end was cut by 7 bases, the J end by 5 bases, with 17 bases between. CDR3 amino acids: CASTLRGVGTEAFF. Here the CDR3 DNA reads TGTGCCAGCACCCTCCGGGGGGTGGGTACTGAAGCTTTCTTT.

This rearrangement joins TRBV2 to TRBJ2-3; 9 nucleotides line up with TRBD1. J lost 4 bases, V lost 9 bases, and 14 bases had no gene match. This CDR3 has 16 residues. Germline CDR1 reads SNHLY; CDR2 reads FYNNEI. The DNA of the CDR3 is TGTGCCAGGAGCAACACCCGGGACAGGGTCCCAGATACGCAGTATTTT. Translated, it gives CARSNTRDRVPDTQYF.

The chain joins TRBV19 to TRBJ2-1, with 15 positions matching TRBD2. This CDR3 comprises 17 residues. Germline CDR1 is LNHDA and CDR2 is SQIVND (reference sequence). V dropped 7 bases and J dropped 2; count of bases not matched to a gene: 6. CDR3: CASTGLAGGSPYNEQFF. The CDR3 nucleotides read TGTGCCAGTACGGGACTAGCGGGAGGAAGCCCCTACAATGAGCAGTTCTTC.

The chain combines TRBV12-2 with TRBJ2-5; TRBD2 is the table's D call and was not checked against the DNA. TRBV12-2 is a pseudogene. The CDR3 has 15 residues. CDR3 residues: CASRLVLASMETQYF. The CDR3 nucleotides are TGTGCAAGTCGCTTAGTACTTGCTAGTATGGAGACCCAGTACTTC.

In its sample, this clone was seen once. V is TRBV5-1 and J is TRBJ2-3; D call uncertain. The CDR3 totals 15 residues. Germline CDR1 and CDR2: SGHRS and YFSETQ. Trimming cost V 0 bases and J 2 bases, with 10 bases left between them. The CDR3 nucleotides are TGCGCCAGCAGCTTGGGTTACAGATCCACAGATACGCAGTATTTT. This sequence encodes CASSLGYRSTDTQYF.

The V call is TRBV7-9, the J call TRBJ1-1; possibly TRBD1 for D (6 bases). This CDR3 spans 14 amino acids. The V gene's germline CDR1 is SEHNR and CDR2 FQNEAQ (reference sequence). V lost 5 bases and J lost 4, with 14 bases in between. As DNA, the CDR3 is TGTGCCAGCAGCCCCGGGACATTCGGCACTGAAGCTTTCTTT. Translation: CASSPGTFGTEAFF.

The gene calls are TRBV5-1 and TRBJ2-1, with 12 bases fitting TRBD2. Trimming removed 2 bases from V and 4 bases from J; junction bases left unmatched: 4. Germline values: CDR1 SGHRS, CDR2 YFSETQ. The CDR3 has 16 residues. The CDR3 DNA follows: TGCGCCAGCAGCTTTAGACTAGCGGGAGCATACAATGAGCAGTTCTTC. Translated: CASSFRLAGAYNEQFF.

V is TRBV6-6 and J is TRBJ2-1; 7 bases map to TRBD2. There are 16 residues in the CDR3. Germline CDR1 and CDR2: MNHNY and SVGAGI (reference sequence). Unmatched junction bases numbered 9, after V lost 5 bases and J lost 2 bases. The CDR3 sequence: CASSHDRLAPYNEQFF. The CDR3 nucleotides read TGTGCCAGCAGTCACGACCGACTAGCCCCCTACAATGAGCAGTTCTTC.

This clone was recorded a few times. The chain recombines TRBV6-5 with TRBJ2-7; 11 nucleotides agree with TRBD2. CDR1 is MNHEY, CDR2 SVGAGI, per germline. CDR3 length: 15 residues. After removal of 6 bases from V and 4 bases from J, the junction contained 8 bases not matched to a gene. CDR3 sequence: CASRPLAGERYEQYF. DNA for the CDR3: TGTGCCAGCAGACCACTAGCGGGAGAACGGTACGAGCAGTACTTC.

This chain uses TRBV30 with TRBJ2-5; D is possibly TRBD1 (5 bases). In germline, CDR1 is GTSNPN, CDR2 SVGIG (reference sequence). The CDR3 sequence is 14 residues long. V was pared by 1 base and J by 4 bases, with 13 bases between. In nucleotides, the CDR3 is TGTGCCTGGAGTGAGGGCAGGGTGGGAGAGACCCAGTACTTC. It translates to CAWSEGRVGETQYF.

In DNA, the CDR3 is TGTGCCACCCAGGGGTTACTAGCGGGAGGGCCCAATGAGCAGTTCTTC. Amino acids: CATQGLLAGGPNEQFF. This chain links TRBV6-6 with TRBJ2-1, with 13 nucleotides matching TRBD2. The germline V gene has CDR1 MNHNY and CDR2 SVGAGI (reference sequence). The CDR3 runs 16 residues. Trimming took 10 bases from V and 6 from J; bases not matched to a gene: 12.

In this sample, this clone turned up a few times. The chain is built from TRBV28 and TRBJ2-3; TRBD2 aligns across 11 bases. Germline CDR1 MDHEN, CDR2 SYDVKM. J gave up 3 bases and V 5 bases, and 4 bases lay outside the gene matches. The CDR3 spans 15 residues. In DNA, the CDR3 is TGTGCCAGCAGTCTAGCGGGAGGTGGAACAGATACGCAGTATTTT. This codes for CASSLAGGGTDTQYF.

This clone was seen once. The rearrangement joins TRBV29-1 to TRBJ2-7; weak D call: TRBD2 (6 bases). This CDR3 spans 12 amino acids. Germline CDR1 SQVTM, CDR2 ANQGSEA. V lost 7 bases and J 6 bases, leaving 16 bases between the germline ends. The CDR3 here is CSALGRDREQYF. CDR3 coding DNA: TGCAGCGCACTGGGGCGGGACCGCGAGCAGTACTTC.

The chain recombines TRBV4-2 with TRBJ2-5, with no clear D. This CDR3 is 14 amino acids long. The germline V gene has CDR1 LGHNA and CDR2 YNFKEQ. V shed 2 bases and J shed 2 bases, with 9 bases lying between them. In DNA, the CDR3 is TGTGCCAGCAGCCAACAGGCGCCGCAAGAGACCCAGTACTTC. Amino acids: CASSQQAPQETQYF.

This clone occurred a few times. This sequence joins TRBV28 and TRBJ1-1, with TRBD1 identical over 7 bases. Germline V CDR1 and CDR2: MDHEN, SYDVKM. The V segment lost 8 bases and the J segment 4 bases; nucleotides outside the gene matches: 16. The CDR3 contains 16 residues. The CDR3 DNA follows: TGTGCCAGCGCAAAATTTCCCCCGGACAGGCCCACTGAAGCTTTCTTT. Its protein is CASAKFPPDRPTEAFF.

This clone occurred once. The chain has TRBV5-1 and TRBJ2-2; 10 bases are shared with TRBD1. The CDR3 extends over 15 amino acids. Germline CDR1 reads SGHRS; CDR2 reads YFSETQ. Germline trimming cut 0 bases from V and 5 bases from J; bases unmatched to any gene: 1. The CDR3 region is CASSLEGQGTGELFF. The CDR3 DNA is TGCGCCAGCAGCTTGGAGGGACAGGGGACCGGGGAGCTGTTTTTT.

This clone showed up just once. The chain links TRBV19 to TRBJ2-6; no reliable D call. The CDR3 has 16 amino acids. Germline V gives CDR1 LNHDA, CDR2 SQIVND (reference sequence). Trimming shortened V by 6 bases and J by 0 bases, and 12 bases separated the two germline ends. CDR3 coding DNA: TGTGCCAGTAGCCCGAGACTCCCCTCTGGGGCCAACGTCCTGACTTTC. Protein product: CASSPRLPSGANVLTF.

V gene TRBV9 combines with J gene TRBJ2-7, with 7 positions matching TRBD2. The V gene end was trimmed by 0 bases and the J gene end by 2 bases; junction bases not matched to a gene: 5. From germline, CDR1 is SGDLS and CDR2 YYNGEE. The CDR3 extends over 15 amino acids. CDR3 coding DNA: TGTGCCAGCAGCGTAGAAGCGGGATTCCCCTACGAGCAGTACTTC. This gives the protein CASSVEAGFPYEQYF.

This chain links TRBV5-4 with TRBJ2-2; the match to TRBD2 covers 9 bases. Germline loops: CDR1 SGHNT, CDR2 YYREEE (reference sequence). The length of the CDR3 is 17 residues. The V gene end was trimmed by 0 bases and the J gene end by 4 bases; junction bases not matched to a gene: 7. CDR3 sequence reads: CASSLEIAGVTTGELFF. CDR3 DNA sequence: TGTGCCAGCAGCTTGGAAATAGCGGGAGTAACCACCGGGGAGCTGTTTTTT.

This rearrangement joins TRBV6-4 to TRBJ2-1, with 9 nucleotides matching TRBD2. The trim removed 5 bases at V and 7 bases at J, leaving 9 bases unmatched. The V gene's germline CDR1 is MRHNA and CDR2 SNTAGT. The CDR3 extends over 15 amino acids. CDR3 in amino acids: CASSPAGGLGNEQFF. For the CDR3, the DNA is TGTGCCAGCAGTCCAGCGGGGGGCCTAGGGAATGAGCAGTTCTTC.

This sequence joins TRBV7-8 and TRBJ1-1, with a tentative D call TRBD1 (5 bases). Germline CDR1 SGHVS, CDR2 FQNEAQ. This CDR3 is 16 amino acids long. Trimming pared 3 bases from V and 1 base from J, leaving 15 bases between. The chain's CDR3 is CASSFPPGGGNTEAFF. DNA of the CDR3: TGTGCCAGCAGCTTTCCCCCTGGGGGAGGGAACACTGAAGCTTTCTTT.

V gene TRBV28 combines with J gene TRBJ2-1; 7 nucleotides agree with TRBD1. The CDR3 length is 12 residues. V trimming: 6 bases; J trimming: 10 bases; junction bases outside the gene matches: 6. Germline V lookup: CDR1 MDHEN, CDR2 SYDVKM. CDR3 sequence: CASRDPGGEQFF. CDR3 sequence (DNA): TGTGCCAGCAGGGACCCAGGGGGAGAGCAGTTCTTC.

This clone turned up a few times. V and J are TRBV18 and TRBJ2-6; D is unresolved. This CDR3 comprises 14 residues. Germline V gene lookup returns CDR1 KGHSH and CDR2 LQKENI. V was clipped by 3 bases and J by 2 bases, with 5 bases between them. The CDR3 protein is CASSPAPGANVLTF. In nucleotides, the CDR3 is TGTGCCAGCTCACCGGCTCCTGGGGCCAACGTCCTGACTTTC.